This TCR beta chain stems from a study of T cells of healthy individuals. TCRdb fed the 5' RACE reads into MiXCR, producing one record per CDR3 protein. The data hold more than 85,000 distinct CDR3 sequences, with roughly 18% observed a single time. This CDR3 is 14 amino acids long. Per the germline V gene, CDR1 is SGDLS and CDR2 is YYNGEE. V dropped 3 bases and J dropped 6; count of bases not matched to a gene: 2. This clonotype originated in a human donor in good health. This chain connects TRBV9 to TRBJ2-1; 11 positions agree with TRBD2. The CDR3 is CASSASGGTNEQFF. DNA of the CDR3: TGTGCCAGCAGCGCTAGCGGGGGGACCAATGAGCAGTTCTTC.